The 13 T cell receptor beta chains reported below all come from one sample, sequenced in a study of OX40 agonist ivuxolimab in advanced cancers. Sequencing used immunoSEQ multiplex PCR; TCRdb keeps in-frame clones, though not all of them. The table lists nearly 80,000 clones, more than 90% of them singletons, with more than 5.5% in the top ten. Here the sequenced sample was CD4+ or CD8+ T cells sorted from blood, taken in a trial of the OX40 agonist ivuxolimab. These receptors were collected from an adult with an advanced solid tumor such as melanoma, head and neck, liver or kidney cancer.

This clone was picked up a small number of times. The V call is TRBV9, the J call TRBJ2-2; 8 bases map to TRBD2. The CDR3 covers 15 residues. V was pared by 4 bases and J by 0 bases, with 2 bases of the junction left unmatched. From germline, CDR1 is SGDLS and CDR2 YYNGEE. The CDR3 sequence: CASSRLATNTGELFF. The CDR3 DNA reads as TGTGCCAGCAGCCGACTAGCGACGAACACCGGGGAGCTGTTTTTT.

The rearrangement joins TRBV5-1 to TRBJ2-2, with 8 bases fitting TRBD1. Germline trimming cut 3 bases from V and 0 bases from J; bases unmatched to any gene: 1. The V gene's germline CDR1 is SGHRS and CDR2 YFSETQ. CDR3 size: 15 residues. The CDR3 loop reads CASSWDRSNTGELFF. DNA for the CDR3: TGCGCCAGCAGCTGGGACAGGTCGAACACCGGGGAGCTGTTTTTT.

This chain links TRBV29-1 with TRBJ1-3, with D possibly matching TRBD1 (6 bases). The CDR3 spans 13 residues. Germline assignment: CDR1 SQVTM and CDR2 ANQGSEA. V was shortened by 6 bases and J by 4 bases, with 13 bases between the two germline ends. The CDR3: CSVGTGIGNTIYF. DNA of the CDR3: TGCAGCGTCGGCACAGGGATAGGAAACACCATATATTTT.

This rearrangement joins TRBV7-9 to TRBJ1-4; D not resolved. The CDR3 contains 12 residues. CDR1 SEHNR and CDR2 FQNEAQ come from the germline V gene (reference sequence). Trimming took 5 bases from V and 6 from J, leaving 7 bases between them. The chain's CDR3 is CASSIGDEKLFF. CDR3 nucleotide sequence: TGTGCCAGCAGCATCGGTGATGAAAAACTGTTTTTT.

V is TRBV6-6 and J is TRBJ2-5; 9 positions agree with TRBD2. Per germline, CDR1 MNHNY and CDR2 SVGAGI (reference sequence). The CDR3 loop spans 15 amino acids. V dropped 5 bases and J dropped 3; count of bases not matched to a gene: 7. CDR3 in DNA: TGTGCCAGCAGTCGCAACCTAGCGGGGAAAGAGACCCAGTACTTC. Its translation is CASSRNLAGKETQYF.

The V gene is TRBV6-1, the J gene TRBJ1-2; D may be TRBD1 (5 bases). Germline-derived CDR1 and CDR2 are MNHNS and SASEGT. The CDR3 runs 14 residues. The V end was cut by 7 bases, the J end by 7 bases, with 19 bases between. The CDR3 coding sequence is TGTGCCAGCATCGGGGCAAGCGGGCAAGGTGGCTACACCTTC. Translation: CASIGASGQGGYTF.

The chain recombines TRBV6-1 with TRBJ2-1; no reliable D call. The CDR3 consists of 14 residues. CDR1 is MNHNS, CDR2 SASEGT, per germline. V lost 11 bases to trimming and J lost 0 bases, with 14 bases between them. CDR3 sequence: CAGSGEFSYNEQFF. CDR3 DNA: TGTGCCGGTTCAGGAGAGTTCTCCTACAATGAGCAGTTCTTC.

The rearrangement uses TRBV7-9 and TRBJ1-2; D is perhaps TRBD1 (5 bases). This CDR3 is built from 15 residues. Deletions cut 1 base from V and 5 bases from J, with 14 bases between. Germline V lookup: CDR1 SEHNR, CDR2 FQNEAQ (reference sequence). CDR3 nucleotide sequence: TGTGCCAGCAGCTTAGAGGCAGGGAGAAGTTATGGCTACACCTTC. This translates into CASSLEAGRSYGYTF.

The V gene is TRBV18, the J gene TRBJ2-1; 11 bases match TRBD2. Germline CDR1 reads KGHSH; CDR2 reads LQKENI. The CDR3 sequence is 15 residues long. V gave up 6 bases and J gave up 4 bases; unmatched junction bases: 5. CDR3 region: CASSPLAGGYNEQFF. The DNA for the CDR3 is TGTGCCAGCTCGCCTCTAGCGGGAGGATACAATGAGCAGTTCTTC.

The chain uses TRBV9 and TRBJ2-3; 8 nucleotides match TRBD2. CDR1 and CDR2 from the germline V gene are SGDLS and YYNGEE. This CDR3 contains 16 residues. V lost 0 bases, J lost 3 bases, and 6 bases stayed unmatched. CDR3 sequence reads: CASSVGISGKTDTQYF. The CDR3 DNA sequence: TGTGCCAGCAGCGTAGGTATTAGCGGGAAAACAGATACGCAGTATTTT.

The V call is TRBV5-1, the J call TRBJ2-3; the match to TRBD2 covers 14 bases. Germline CDR1 SGHRS, CDR2 YFSETQ. The CDR3 loop spans 18 amino acids. With V trimmed by 4 bases and J by 2 bases, 9 bases remained unmatched. This CDR3 reads CASSTGLAGVSITDTQYF. DNA for the CDR3: TGCGCCAGCAGCACGGGACTAGCGGGAGTGTCGATCACAGATACGCAGTATTTT.

The genes are TRBV27 and TRBJ2-3, with TRBD1 as a possible D gene (5 bases). This CDR3 has 14 amino acids. Trimming removed 9 bases from V and 2 bases from J, with 15 bases in between. Germline values: CDR1 MNHEY, CDR2 SMNVEV (reference sequence). The CDR3 DNA reads as TGTGCCAGGCGCCAGGGTCCTGACACAGATACGCAGTATTTT. This sequence encodes CARRQGPDTDTQYF.

The CDR3 region is CASSFSDSLYEQYF. DNA of the CDR3: TGTGCCAGCAGCTTTTCGGACAGCCTCTACGAGCAGTACTTC. The genes are TRBV7-8 and TRBJ2-7; D is perhaps TRBD1 (6 bases). This CDR3 has 14 residues. Trimming left V 3 bases short and J 3 bases short, with 12 bases between. Germline-derived CDR1 and CDR2 are SGHVS and FQNEAQ.